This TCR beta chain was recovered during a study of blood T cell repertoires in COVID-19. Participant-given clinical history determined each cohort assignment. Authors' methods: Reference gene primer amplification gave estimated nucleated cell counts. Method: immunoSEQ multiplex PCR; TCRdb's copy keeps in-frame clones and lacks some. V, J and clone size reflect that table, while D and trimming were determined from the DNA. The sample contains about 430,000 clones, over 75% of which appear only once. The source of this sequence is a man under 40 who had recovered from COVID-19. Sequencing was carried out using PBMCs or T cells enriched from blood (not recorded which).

This chain's CDR3 is CASSSDNYEQYF. CDR3 nucleotides: TGTGCCAGCAGCTCCGACAACTACGAGCAGTACTTC. The chain combines TRBV6-2 or TRBV6-3 with TRBJ2-7, with D uncertain. Germline CDR1 MNHEY, CDR2 SVGEGT. The CDR3 length is 12 residues. Trimming pared 6 bases from V and 3 bases from J, leaving 9 bases between.